This TCR beta chain came from a study of T-cell reconstitution after alpha-beta-depleted transplantation in children. The V segment lost 4 bases and the J segment 5 bases; nucleotides outside the gene matches: 6. From germline, CDR1 is MNHNS and CDR2 SASEGT. The length of the CDR3 is 15 residues. Using unique molecular identifiers, the investigators prepared the TCRbeta library. TCRdb reprocessed the PCR reads with MiXCR, giving one entry per CDR3 protein. The table lists some 200,000 distinct CDR3 sequences, about 8.2% of them singletons. A remark on this clonotype: Its antigen is undetermined.

Overall study results and limits: The study traced high day-60 TCRbeta diversity in some patients to surviving recipient T cells and thymic progenitors. Newly produced T cells mostly provided counts and TCRbeta diversity after one year, as hyperexpanded clones declined. Expanded clones from the graft, numbering several hundred, reportedly supplied alpha-beta T cells about two months after transplant.

This receptor was identified in a male patient between 2 and 10 years old who had a stem cell transplant for acute myeloid leukemia, so the T cells may come from the graft donor. This chain joins TRBV6-1 and TRBJ2-5, with TRBD2 identical over 11 bases. The starting material was PBMCs, mostly from graft donor cells, obtained 360 days after TCRalphabeta/CD19-depleted stem cell transplant. The CDR3 is CASSVLTSGTETQYF. The DNA of the CDR3 is TGTGCCAGCAGTGTCCTGACTAGCGGGACGGAGACCCAGTACTTC.